These T cell receptor beta chains were read from a single sample in a study of blood T cell repertoires in COVID-19. Using immunoSEQ multiplex PCR, the repertoire was profiled, and TCRdb retains in-frame clones only, with some absent. The table includes fewer than 350,000 clones, 85% detected once. The material sequenced was PBMCs or T cells enriched from blood (not recorded which). The receptors stem from a woman in her 30s who had been exposed to COVID-19. CDR3s include the opening cysteine and the closing phenylalanine or tryptophan. The size entry is marked missing in some rows and otherwise reads once, few, many or a size class.

>TRBV27|TRBJ1-3|.
CASSSRQASGNTIYF
>TRBV30|TRBJ1-3|.
CAWSGRRASFSGNTIYF
>TRBV5-4|TRBJ2-7|.
CASSLADRGRKEQYF
>TRBV18|TRBJ1-3|.
CASSPTGSNSGNTIYF
>TRBV6-2/TRBV6-3|TRBJ1-1|once
CASSLPNPTLTYTEAFF
>TRBV5-4|TRBJ2-3|few
CASSLTGRTDTQYF
>TRBV18|TRBJ1-5|.
CASSPGTGGINQPQHF
>TRBV25-1|TRBJ2-5|.
CASSEDRVLETQYF
>TRBV10-3|TRBJ2-7|few
CAITPTSSRYEQYF
>TRBV28|TRBJ1-2|once
CASSSPGQGHGYTF
>TRBV27|TRBJ1-6|.
CASSLDFNSPLHF
>TRBV5-4|TRBJ2-7|.
CASSLTRNEQYF
>TRBV2|TRBJ2-2|.
CASRAGGVGTGELFF
>TRBV28|TRBJ1-6|.
CASSSPGTGIYNSPLHF
>TRBV18|TRBJ1-1|.
CASSPPSGVVAEAFF
>TRBV24-1|TRBJ2-7|.
CATSEGATGEQYF
>TRBV7-9|TRBJ2-3|.
CASSLGDSYTDTQYF